This T cell receptor beta chain was recovered during a study of T cells after yellow fever vaccination. At the level of the study: Fractions low in cell number were prepared with SMART-Seq v4 Ultra Low Input. Study-level points and caveats: The bulk population could contribute abundant contaminating clonotypes to FACS-sorted repertoires. On re-exposure, the response was weaker but peaked faster, at day 5 versus 15.

A few counts support this clonotype. Antigen unknown. The CDR3 spans 17 residues. Trimming cost V 6 bases and J 0 bases; bases outside gene matches: 8. Per germline, CDR1 LNHDA and CDR2 SQIVND (reference sequence). Template switching by 5'RACE produced TCR cDNA, adding a universal primer site and UMIs. A single record per CDR3 protein comes from TCRdb applying MiXCR to the 5' RACE reads. Here the sample spans 95,000 to 150,000 distinct CDR3 sequences, about 7.4% being singletons. The V gene is TRBV19, the J gene TRBJ1-5; 10 nucleotides align to TRBD1. This clonotype was obtained from a man aged 18 to 35 who received the YFV17D yellow fever vaccine. Sequencing was performed on CD4+ T cells sorted from PBMCs, taken roughly 10 days after the first yellow fever vaccination. CDR3 amino acids: CASSGDRGDYSNQPQHF. In DNA form, the CDR3 reads TGTGCCAGTAGCGGGGACAGGGGCGATTATAGCAATCAGCCCCAGCATTTT.